The 10 T cell receptor beta chains listed next were all sequenced from one sample in a study of CD8 T cells in ankylosing spondylitis. TCRdb re-called the 5' RACE reads through MiXCR, storing one row per CDR3 protein. The table shows approximately 210,000 distinct CDR3 sequences, with over 10% occurring only once. The sequenced material came from blood, either unsorted or a sorted T cell fraction (not recorded which). The receptors shown here come from a male donor with ankylosing spondylitis or in good health (not recorded which).

This clonotype showed up just once. The V gene is TRBV3-1, the J gene TRBJ2-2; D unclear. Germline CDR1 reads LGHDT; CDR2 reads YNNKEL (reference sequence). V dropped 1 base and J dropped 1 base, with 10 bases sitting between them. This CDR3 has 16 amino acids. The DNA for the CDR3 is TGTGCCAGCAGCCAAGGGTATGTGGGGAACACCGGGGAGCTGTTTTTT. Translation gives CASSQGYVGNTGELFF. Variable domain in full (rest from reference TRBV3-1 and TRBJ2-2): DTAVSQTPKYLVTQMGNDKSIKCEQNLGHDTMYWYKQDSKKFLKIMFSYNNKELIINETVPNRFSPKSPDKAHLNLHINSLELGDSAVYFCASSQGYVGNTGELFFGEGSRLTVL.

The chain recombines TRBV6-5 with TRBJ2-5, with D maybe TRBD2 (5 bases). V lost 0 bases to trimming and J lost 9 bases, with 17 bases between them. The CDR3 is made up of 15 amino acids. Germline CDR1 and CDR2: MNHEY and SVGAGI. CDR3 nucleotides: TGTGCCAGCAGTTACTCAAGAAGTGGAGGTAGGGCCCAGTACTTC. Its protein product is CASSYSRSGGRAQYF.

V gene TRBV5-1 combines with J gene TRBJ2-7, with D perhaps matching TRBD2 (6 bases). In germline, CDR1 is SGHRS, CDR2 YFSETQ. The V end was cut by 3 bases, the J end by 4 bases, with 14 bases between. CDR3 size: 14 residues. CDR3 protein: CASSWTGAGYEQYF. Here the CDR3 DNA reads TGCGCCAGCAGCTGGACCGGGGCGGGATACGAGCAGTACTTC.

The chain links TRBV27 to TRBJ1-1, with D perhaps matching TRBD1 (5 bases). The V gene lost 5 bases and the J gene lost 3 bases, with 13 bases spanning the gap. Germline V CDR1 and CDR2: MNHEY, SMNVEV (reference sequence). This CDR3 has 14 amino acids. CDR3 DNA: TGTGCCAGCAGTCGCAGGGCCTGGGACACTGAAGCTTTCTTT. It translates to CASSRRAWDTEAFF.

The chain carries TRBV5-1 and TRBJ1-1, with 8 bases that match TRBD1. The V segment lost 4 bases and the J segment 3 bases; nucleotides outside the gene matches: 14. Germline V lookup: CDR1 SGHRS, CDR2 YFSETQ. The CDR3 contains 17 residues. Here the CDR3 DNA reads TGCGCCAGCAGCCCCCCAAGGACAGGGAGGGGTGACACTGAAGCTTTCTTT. Translation: CASSPPRTGRGDTEAFF.

This clonotype was picked up many times. The chain recombines TRBV5-1 with TRBJ2-3; TRBD2 matches at 7 bases. The CDR3 runs to 18 residues. V shed 4 bases, J shed 5 bases, and the junction held 19 bases outside the gene matches. The V gene's germline CDR1 is SGHRS and CDR2 YFSETQ. CDR3 bases: TGCGCCAGCAGCCCCCGGGGACTACCTTTTCGCCACCGAGATACGCAGTATTTT. Translated, it gives CASSPRGLPFRHRDTQYF.

This clonotype appeared a few times. This sequence may be a read error, since a much larger clone differs from it by one base. The chain carries TRBV7-9 and TRBJ1-5; no clear D gene. Germline-derived CDR1 and CDR2 are SEHNR and FQNEAQ (reference sequence). The CDR3 loop spans 12 amino acids. V lost 1 base to trimming and J lost 5 bases, with 3 bases between them. The CDR3 is CASSLGDQPQHF. As DNA, the CDR3 is TGTGCCAGCAGCTTAGGGGATCAGCCCCAGCATTTT.

This clonotype occurred a few times. The chain joins TRBV5-8 to TRBJ2-7, with D unclear. The CDR3 is 12 amino acids. V dropped 0 bases and J dropped 4 bases, with 5 bases sitting between them. Germline V CDR1 and CDR2: SGHTS, YDEGEE. The CDR3 DNA sequence: TGTGCCAGCAGCTTGGCAGAGTACGAGCAGTACTTC. Amino acid sequence: CASSLAEYEQYF. Looking up the rest from reference TRBV5-8 and TRBJ2-7 gives the full variable domain: EAGVTQSPTHLIKTRGQQATLRCSPISGHTSVYWYQQALGLGLQFLLWYDEGEERNRGNFPPRFSGRQFPNYSSELNVNALELEDSALYLCASSLAEYEQYFGPGTRLTVT.

The rearrangement links TRBV6-1 to TRBJ2-7, with TRBD1 matching 8 bases. This CDR3 has 14 amino acids. The trim removed 5 bases at V and 5 bases at J, leaving 8 bases unmatched. In germline, CDR1 is MNHNS, CDR2 SASEGT. CDR3 sequence reads: CASSPWTGSNEQYF. The DNA of the CDR3 is TGTGCCAGCAGTCCTTGGACAGGGAGCAACGAGCAGTACTTC.

The chain combines TRBV2 with TRBJ2-7, with TRBD1 matching 7 bases. The germline V gene encodes CDR1 SNHLY and CDR2 FYNNEI. Germline trimming cut 5 bases from V and 2 bases from J; bases unmatched to any gene: 12. This CDR3 has 16 amino acids. The CDR3 nucleotides read TGTGCCAGCAGTCGTTCAACAGGGGAAGGGACCTACGAGCAGTACTTC. It encodes CASSRSTGEGTYEQYF. Filled out from reference TRBV2 and TRBJ2-7, the complete variable domain reads EPEVTQTPSHQVTQMGQEVILRCVPISNHLYFYWYRQILGQKVEFLVSFYNNEISEKSEIFDDQFSVERPDGSNFTLKIRSTKLEDSAMYFCASSRSTGEGTYEQYFGPGTRLTVT.